A selection of T cell receptor beta chains follows, all from one sample in a study of T cell changes during pregnancy in multiple sclerosis. The data were produced by immunoSEQ multiplex PCR, yet TCRdb's version contains in-frame clones alone and is incomplete. This sample yields roughly 40,000 clones, of which over 85% are seen a single time; 1% to 1.5% belongs to the top ten. The sample was peripheral blood, taken before pregnancy. The origin of the receptors is a female donor with multiple sclerosis, enrolled in a pregnancy study. Each CDR3 is given with its conserved first and last residue. The order of the fields is J gene, D gene, clone size, V gene, CDR3 protein, CDR3 DNA. A D gene is named only where the DNA matches it firmly. The size of a clone is reported for some rows only, either as once, few or many, or as a class for expanded clones.

j_call: TRBJ2-3
d_call: TRBD2
clone_size: .
v_call: TRBV28
cdr3_aa: CASSTLLPTSGFTDTQYF
cdr3_nt: TGTGCCAGCAGCACATTACTCCCGACTAGCGGATTCACAGATACGCAGTATTTT

j_call: TRBJ2-3
d_call: TRBD2
clone_size: few
v_call: TRBV19
cdr3_aa: CASSIRSPLAGANTQYF
cdr3_nt: TGTGCCAGTAGTATAAGGTCTCCACTAGCGGGAGCCAATACGCAGTATTTT

j_call: TRBJ1-5
d_call: TRBD1
clone_size: .
v_call: TRBV28
cdr3_aa: CATKQGAPENQPQHF
cdr3_nt: TGTGCCACCAAACAGGGGGCCCCTGAGAATCAGCCCCAGCATTTT

j_call: TRBJ2-1
d_call: .
clone_size: .
v_call: TRBV4-2
cdr3_aa: CASSQVGGALGNNEQFF
cdr3_nt: TGTGCCAGCAGCCAGGTAGGGGGGGCTCTGGGCAACAATGAGCAGTTCTTC

j_call: TRBJ2-3
d_call: .
clone_size: .
v_call: TRBV19
cdr3_aa: CASTPMAGRTDTQYF
cdr3_nt: TGTGCCAGTACCCCAATGGCAGGGAGGACAGATACGCAGTATTTT

j_call: TRBJ2-1
d_call: TRBD2
clone_size: .
v_call: TRBV18
cdr3_aa: CASSPASGDNEQFF
cdr3_nt: TGTGCCAGCTCACCGGCTAGCGGGGACAATGAGCAGTTCTTC

j_call: TRBJ2-5
d_call: .
clone_size: .
v_call: TRBV21-1
cdr3_aa: CASRDEAGGGETQYF
cdr3_nt: TGTGCCAGCAGGGACGAAGCGGGAGGAGGAGAGACCCAGTACTTC

j_call: TRBJ1-2
d_call: TRBD1
clone_size: .
v_call: TRBV5-4
cdr3_aa: CASSFWGQGIGYTF
cdr3_nt: TGTGCCAGCAGCTTTTGGGGACAGGGGATTGGGTACACCTTC

j_call: TRBJ2-7
d_call: .
clone_size: few
v_call: TRBV7-9
cdr3_aa: CASSFLLREQYF
cdr3_nt: TGTGCCAGCAGCTTTCTTTTGAGGGAGCAGTACTTC

j_call: TRBJ2-7
d_call: TRBD2
clone_size: .
v_call: TRBV7-2
cdr3_aa: CASSPNLGLARSYEQYF
cdr3_nt: TGTGCCAGCAGCCCAAACCTTGGACTAGCGCGTTCCTACGAGCAGTACTTC

j_call: TRBJ2-7
d_call: .
clone_size: .
v_call: TRBV29-1
cdr3_aa: CSVALGRRAYEQYF
cdr3_nt: TGCAGCGTTGCGTTGGGGAGGAGGGCCTACGAGCAGTACTTC

j_call: TRBJ1-2
d_call: TRBD1
clone_size: .
v_call: TRBV19
cdr3_aa: CASSLGQPSGGYTF
cdr3_nt: TGTGCCAGTAGCTTGGGACAGCCTTCAGGTGGCTACACCTTC

j_call: TRBJ2-2
d_call: TRBD1
clone_size: .
v_call: TRBV6-5
cdr3_aa: CASSRGQGYTGELFF
cdr3_nt: TGTGCCAGCAGCCGGGGACAGGGCTATACCGGGGAGCTGTTTTTT

j_call: TRBJ1-5
d_call: TRBD1
clone_size: .
v_call: TRBV23-1
cdr3_aa: CASSHDRGKQPQHF
cdr3_nt: TGCGCCAGCAGCCACGACAGGGGGAAACAGCCCCAGCATTTT

j_call: TRBJ2-7
d_call: TRBD1
clone_size: .
v_call: TRBV18
cdr3_aa: CASSRRDRNAEQYF
cdr3_nt: TGTGCCAGCTCACGCAGGGACAGGAATGCCGAGCAGTACTTC

j_call: TRBJ1-5
d_call: TRBD1
clone_size: once
v_call: TRBV2
cdr3_aa: CASSFTEQGDQPQHF
cdr3_nt: TGTGCCAGCAGTTTTACCGAACAGGGGGATCAGCCCCAGCATTTT

j_call: TRBJ2-3
d_call: TRBD2
clone_size: .
v_call: TRBV27
cdr3_aa: CASSLVLAGVTDTQYF
cdr3_nt: TGTGCCAGCAGTTTAGTTCTAGCGGGGGTGACAGATACGCAGTATTTT

j_call: TRBJ2-5
d_call: TRBD2
clone_size: .
v_call: TRBV19
cdr3_aa: CASSTLAGGPETQYF
cdr3_nt: TGTGCCAGTAGTACATTAGCGGGAGGGCCCGAGACCCAGTACTTC

j_call: TRBJ2-5
d_call: .
clone_size: .
v_call: TRBV13
cdr3_aa: CASSLGGEETQYF
cdr3_nt: TGTGCCAGCAGCTTAGGCGGGGAAGAGACCCAGTACTTC

j_call: TRBJ2-7
d_call: .
clone_size: .
v_call: TRBV10-3
cdr3_aa: CAISSPTGIPHEQYF
cdr3_nt: TGTGCCATCAGTTCTCCTACAGGGATACCCCACGAGCAGTACTTC

j_call: TRBJ2-3
d_call: TRBD2
clone_size: once
v_call: TRBV7-3
cdr3_aa: CASSLGGSGTDTQYF
cdr3_nt: TGTGCCAGCAGCTTAGGCGGGAGCGGCACAGATACGCAGTATTTT

j_call: TRBJ1-1
d_call: .
clone_size: .
v_call: TRBV6-1
cdr3_aa: CASRGGMNTEAFF
cdr3_nt: TGTGCCAGCAGGGGGGGGATGAACACTGAAGCTTTCTTT

j_call: TRBJ1-4
d_call: TRBD1
clone_size: .
v_call: TRBV29-1
cdr3_aa: CSGRDSDHEKLFF
cdr3_nt: TGCAGCGGCCGGGACAGCGACCATGAAAAACTGTTTTTT

j_call: TRBJ1-5
d_call: .
clone_size: once
v_call: TRBV6-1
cdr3_aa: CASSGRVGNQPQHF
cdr3_nt: TGTGCCAGCAGTGGACGGGTGGGCAATCAGCCCCAGCATTTT

j_call: TRBJ1-3
d_call: TRBD1
clone_size: .
v_call: TRBV7-8
cdr3_aa: CASSRRPLSTGTAASGNTIYF
cdr3_nt: TGTGCCAGCAGCCGCCGTCCACTAAGTACCGGGACAGCGGCCTCTGGAAACACCATATATTTT

j_call: TRBJ2-7
d_call: TRBD2
clone_size: .
v_call: TRBV4-2
cdr3_aa: CASSQEQLAGGSYEQYF
cdr3_nt: TGTGCCAGCAGCCAGGAGCAGCTAGCGGGTGGATCCTACGAGCAGTACTTC

j_call: TRBJ1-1
d_call: .
clone_size: .
v_call: TRBV6-1
cdr3_aa: CASSEVGGGGTEAFF
cdr3_nt: TGTGCCAGCAGTGAAGTAGGAGGGGGAGGGACTGAAGCTTTCTTT

j_call: TRBJ1-2
d_call: .
clone_size: .
v_call: TRBV21-1
cdr3_aa: CASSKAVATGGQGYTF
cdr3_nt: TGTGCCAGCAGCAAAGCGGTCGCAACAGGGGGGCAAGGCTACACCTTC

j_call: TRBJ2-5
d_call: TRBD2
clone_size: .
v_call: TRBV5-1
cdr3_aa: CASSSGLVGQETQYF
cdr3_nt: TGCGCCAGCAGCTCGGGACTAGTAGGTCAAGAGACCCAGTACTTC

j_call: TRBJ1-5
d_call: .
clone_size: once
v_call: TRBV6-1
cdr3_aa: CASSLGQEVHQPQHF
cdr3_nt: TGTGCCAGCTCATTGGGCCAAGAAGTTCATCAGCCCCAGCATTTT

j_call: TRBJ2-2
d_call: .
clone_size: .
v_call: TRBV30
cdr3_aa: CALYGGGAGPGELFF
cdr3_nt: TGTGCCTTATATGGGGGGGGCGCGGGCCCCGGGGAGCTGTTTTTT

j_call: TRBJ2-4
d_call: TRBD1
clone_size: .
v_call: TRBV27
cdr3_aa: CASSGGTGSDIQYF
cdr3_nt: TGTGCCAGCAGTGGCGGGACAGGGTCGGACATTCAGTACTTC

j_call: TRBJ2-1
d_call: TRBD2
clone_size: few
v_call: TRBV7-9
cdr3_aa: CASSSGTSSNEQFF
cdr3_nt: TGTGCCAGCAGCTCCGGGACTAGCAGCAATGAGCAGTTCTTC

j_call: TRBJ2-7
d_call: TRBD1
clone_size: .
v_call: TRBV19
cdr3_aa: CASSIRTGGDEQYF
cdr3_nt: TGTGCCAGTAGTATCCGGACAGGGGGCGATGAGCAGTACTTC

j_call: TRBJ2-5
d_call: TRBD2
clone_size: .
v_call: TRBV19
cdr3_aa: CASSFRTSGGQETQYF
cdr3_nt: TGTGCCAGTAGTTTCCGGACTAGCGGGGGGCAAGAGACCCAGTACTTC

j_call: TRBJ2-5
d_call: .
clone_size: .
v_call: TRBV5-4
cdr3_aa: CASSASFQGAGTQYF
cdr3_nt: TGTGCCAGCAGCGCGTCCTTTCAAGGGGCCGGGACCCAGTACTTC

j_call: TRBJ2-7
d_call: .
clone_size: .
v_call: TRBV10-3
cdr3_aa: CAISEDPGTGYEQYF
cdr3_nt: TGTGCCATCAGTGAAGACCCCGGGACTGGATACGAGCAGTACTTC

j_call: TRBJ1-1
d_call: .
clone_size: .
v_call: TRBV6-5
cdr3_aa: CASSQTGNTEAFF
cdr3_nt: TGTGCCAGCAGCCAAACAGGGAACACTGAAGCTTTCTTT

j_call: TRBJ2-1
d_call: TRBD2
clone_size: .
v_call: TRBV28
cdr3_aa: CASSLNGRYNEQFF
cdr3_nt: TGTGCCAGCAGTTTAAACGGGAGGTACAATGAGCAGTTCTTC

j_call: TRBJ2-1
d_call: .
clone_size: once
v_call: TRBV6-1
cdr3_aa: CASSETSRSSYNEQFF
cdr3_nt: TGTGCCAGCAGTGAAACTAGCAGGAGCTCCTACAATGAGCAGTTCTTC

j_call: TRBJ2-2
d_call: TRBD2
clone_size: .
v_call: TRBV2
cdr3_aa: CASSERRLAGTGELFF
cdr3_nt: TGTGCCAGCAGTGAACGGAGACTAGCGGGAACCGGGGAGCTGTTTTTT

j_call: TRBJ2-5
d_call: .
clone_size: once
v_call: TRBV5-1
cdr3_aa: CASSLGFDSEAQYF
cdr3_nt: TGCGCCAGCAGCTTGGGTTTCGATTCTGAGGCCCAGTACTTC

j_call: TRBJ2-7
d_call: TRBD2
clone_size: .
v_call: TRBV30
cdr3_aa: CAWSRVSGSYEQYF
cdr3_nt: TGTGCCTGGAGCCGGGTTAGCGGGTCCTACGAGCAGTACTTC

j_call: TRBJ2-1
d_call: .
clone_size: once
v_call: TRBV6-4
cdr3_aa: CASSVTSEGHEQFF
cdr3_nt: TGTGCCAGCAGTGTGACTAGTGAGGGCCATGAGCAGTTCTTC

j_call: TRBJ1-4
d_call: .
clone_size: .
v_call: TRBV30
cdr3_aa: CAWSPPAVPRREKLFF
cdr3_nt: TGTGCCTGGAGCCCTCCCGCGGTGCCCCGGCGGGAAAAACTGTTTTTT

j_call: TRBJ1-4
d_call: .
clone_size: .
v_call: TRBV28
cdr3_aa: CASKNGGDPNEKLFF
cdr3_nt: TGTGCCAGCAAAAATGGCGGCGATCCTAATGAAAAACTGTTTTTT

j_call: TRBJ2-7
d_call: TRBD1
clone_size: few
v_call: TRBV19
cdr3_aa: CATSDRGFNEQYF
cdr3_nt: TGTGCCACCTCGGACAGGGGGTTTAACGAGCAGTACTTC